A selection of T cell receptor beta chains follows, all from one sample in a study of tumor-infiltrating lymphocytes in primary liver carcinoma. TCRdb reprocessed the multiplex PCR reads via MiXCR and lists one record per CDR3 protein. The sample yields 100,000 to 150,000 distinct CDR3 sequences, 60% to 80% seen once. Specimen: liver tumor tissue from sampling region 3. The receptor source for this set is a woman aged 55-70 years with primary liver carcinoma and hepatitis B virus infection. CDR3s include the opening cysteine and the closing phenylalanine or tryptophan. The order of the fields is clone size, J gene, D gene, V gene, CDR3 DNA, CDR3 protein. A D gene is named only where the DNA matches it firmly. A clone size is listed for some rows: how often the clone was seen (once, few, many), or a class if it is expanded.

clone size: .
J gene: TRBJ2-5
D gene: .
V gene: TRBV7-9
CDR3 DNA: TGTGCCAGCAGCTTAGGGGAGACCCAGAACTTC
CDR3 protein: CASSLGETQNF

clone size: .
J gene: TRBJ2-3
D gene: TRBD1
V gene: TRBV11-3
CDR3 DNA: TGTACCAGCAGCTACAGGGGTGGGCGCACAAATACGCAGTATTTT
CDR3 protein: CTSSYRGGRTNTQYF

clone size: .
J gene: TRBJ1-1
D gene: .
V gene: TRBV10-2
CDR3 DNA: TGCGCCAGCAGTGCAAAAGTATTTGCCTCCGGAGCTTTCTTT
CDR3 protein: CASSAKVFASGAFF

clone size: .
J gene: TRBJ2-1
D gene: .
V gene: TRBV2
CDR3 DNA: TGTGCCAGCAGTGAAGAGCCGGGACAGCAGTTCTTC
CDR3 protein: CASSEEPGQQFF

clone size: many
J gene: TRBJ2-2
D gene: .
V gene: TRBV6-5
CDR3 DNA: TGTGCCAGCAGTTACGGGGGGCATGGGACCGGGGAGCTGTTTTTT
CDR3 protein: CASSYGGHGTGELFF

clone size: .
J gene: TRBJ2-1
D gene: .
V gene: TRBV28
CDR3 DNA: TGTACCATCAGCCGACGGGAAGGTGTAGGCAATGAGCAGTTCTTC
CDR3 protein: CTISRREGVGNEQFF

clone size: medium-sized
J gene: TRBJ2-1
D gene: .
V gene: TRBV11-3
CDR3 DNA: TGTGCCAGCAGCTCCAAATTCGATGAGCAGTTCTTC
CDR3 protein: CASSSKFDEQFF

clone size: .
J gene: TRBJ2-6
D gene: .
V gene: TRBV30
CDR3 DNA: TGTGACTGGGCCCGGGAAGGGGCTGGAGCCAACGTCCTGACTTTC
CDR3 protein: CDWAREGAGANVLTF

clone size: many
J gene: TRBJ1-1
D gene: .
V gene: TRBV6-2/TRBV6-3
CDR3 DNA: TGTGCCAGCAGACCCCGGGTGGGCTCAATGAACACTGAAGCTTTCTTT
CDR3 protein: CASRPRVGSMNTEAFF

clone size: .
J gene: TRBJ2-5
D gene: TRBD2
V gene: TRBV11-3
CDR3 DNA: TGTGCCAGCAGCTTAGGGGGACTAGCGGTAACCCTCACCTTCCAAGAGACACAGTACTTC
CDR3 protein: CASSLGGLAVTLTFQETQYF

clone size: .
J gene: TRBJ1-1
D gene: .
V gene: TRBV7-9
CDR3 DNA: TGTGCCAGCAGCCACCTAACAGGGAGTGACACTGAAGCTTTCTTT
CDR3 protein: CASSHLTGSDTEAFF

clone size: .
J gene: TRBJ2-1
D gene: TRBD2
V gene: TRBV7-9
CDR3 DNA: TGTGCCAGCAGGTCCGGGACTAACGATCATGAGCAGTTCTTC
CDR3 protein: CASRSGTNDHEQFF

clone size: .
J gene: TRBJ2-2
D gene: .
V gene: TRBV28
CDR3 DNA: TGTGCCAGCACCACCGTGGGGGGGAACACCGGGGAGCTGTTTTTT
CDR3 protein: CASTTVGGNTGELFF

clone size: .
J gene: TRBJ2-7
D gene: .
V gene: TRBV6-1
CDR3 DNA: TGTGCCAGCGGAGCGGACAGACATTACGAGCAGTACTTC
CDR3 protein: CASGADRHYEQYF

clone size: once
J gene: TRBJ1-1
D gene: .
V gene: TRBV11-2
CDR3 DNA: TGCGGCAGCAGCTTTAGACATTTGAACACTGAAGCTTTCTTT
CDR3 protein: CGSSFRHLNTEAFF

clone size: many
J gene: TRBJ2-2
D gene: .
V gene: TRBV28
CDR3 DNA: TGTGCCAGCACCCTGAACTACGGGGAGCTGTTTTTT
CDR3 protein: CASTLNYGELFF

clone size: .
J gene: TRBJ2-1
D gene: .
V gene: TRBV11-2
CDR3 DNA: TGTGCCAGCAGGTTAGGAGGGGGGAGACTTGGTGAGCAGTTCTTC
CDR3 protein: CASRLGGGRLGEQFF

clone size: .
J gene: TRBJ2-2
D gene: .
V gene: TRBV6-6
CDR3 DNA: TGTGCCAGCAGCCAGGTCAGGAGCGAGGCGGTCGGGGGGCTGTTTTTT
CDR3 protein: CASSQVRSEAVGGLFF

clone size: many
J gene: TRBJ2-7
D gene: TRBD2
V gene: TRBV5-4
CDR3 DNA: TGTGCCAGCAGCTTGGCTGGCGGGAGGAGGTACGAGCAGTACTTC
CDR3 protein: CASSLAGGRRYEQYF

clone size: .
J gene: TRBJ2-3
D gene: .
V gene: TRBV11-2
CDR3 DNA: TGTGCCAGCGGATTGCAGGGACTCATACGCACAGATACGCAGTATTTT
CDR3 protein: CASGLQGLIRTDTQYF

clone size: .
J gene: TRBJ2-7
D gene: .
V gene: TRBV29-1
CDR3 DNA: TGCAGCGTTGAACGGGGGCAGGAGACCTCCTACGAGCAATACTTC
CDR3 protein: CSVERGQETSYEQYF

clone size: .
J gene: TRBJ2-2
D gene: .
V gene: TRBV7-8
CDR3 DNA: TGTGCCAGCAGTCCACCTAGTCGGCTCGGGAAACTGTTTTTC
CDR3 protein: CASSPPSRLGKLFF

clone size: many
J gene: TRBJ2-1
D gene: .
V gene: TRBV29-1
CDR3 DNA: TGCAGCGTCGGGGACTCCCACAATGAGCAGTTCTTC
CDR3 protein: CSVGDSHNEQFF